This TCR beta chain came from a study of T cell changes during pregnancy in multiple sclerosis. The CDR3 has 11 residues. V dropped 3 bases and J dropped 6 bases, with 6 bases sitting between them. CDR1 is SGHVS and CDR2 is FNYEAQ in the germline V gene. Produced via immunoSEQ multiplex PCR; TCRdb's table is partial and in-frame only. Among some 10,000 clones listed, around 89% were seen once. The rearrangement uses TRBV7-6 and TRBJ2-7, with D possibly matching TRBD2 (5 bases). Sequenced material: CD8+ T cells from peripheral blood mononuclear cells, taken in the first trimester of pregnancy. The receptor was derived from a female donor in good health, enrolled as a control in a pregnancy study. CDR3 residues: CASSFGVEQYF. The CDR3 region has the DNA TGTGCCAGCAGCTTCGGGGTCGAGCAGTACTTC.